The 23 T cell receptor beta chains below were found in one sample sequenced in a study of shared clonotypes between healthy human individuals. Repertoires were generated with immunoSEQ multiplex PCR, while TCRdb's copy carries only in-frame clones and drops some. Among roughly 2,300,000 clones listed, under 95% were seen once. Specimen: naive CD4+ T cells from PBMCs. The subset is: CD45RA+ positively selected. These receptor sequences come from a man aged 18 to 35 in good health. Some clones in this sample may be carry-over from other donors' samples.

The gene calls are TRBV7-9 and TRBJ2-3; D not certain. Germline CDR1 and CDR2: SEHNR and FQNEAQ (reference sequence). Between the trimmed V and J ends, which lost 0 bases and 4 bases, there was a span of 11 bases. This CDR3 comprises 15 residues. The CDR3 DNA reads TGTGCCAGCAGCTTAGCGGGGATTGAGTCAGATACGCAGTATTTT. This translates into CASSLAGIESDTQYF. Full variable domain (remainder filled in from reference TRBV7-9 and TRBJ2-3): DTGVSQNPRHKITKRGQNVTFRCDPISEHNRLYWYRQTLGQGPEFLTYFQNEAQLEKSRLLSDRFSAERPKGSFSTLEIQRTEQGDSAMYLCASSLAGIESDTQYFGPGTRLTVL.

The chain employs TRBV7-9 and TRBJ2-7, with D unresolved. This CDR3 spans 11 amino acids. Looked up from germline, CDR1 is SEHNR and CDR2 is FQNEAQ (reference sequence). V gave up 0 bases and J gave up 10 bases, with 7 bases separating them. The CDR3, as DNA: TGTGCCAGCAGCTTAGCGTTAGGACAGTACTTC. Amino acid sequence: CASSLALGQYF.

The chain carries TRBV15 and TRBJ2-3; TRBD2 matches at 12 bases. The CDR3 sequence is 19 residues long. Germline assignment: CDR1 LNHNV and CDR2 YYDKDF (reference sequence). Unmatched junction bases numbered 12, after V lost 3 bases and J lost 2 bases. The CDR3 sequence is CATSRSLTSGGGDTDTQYF. The CDR3 nucleotides are TGTGCCACCAGCAGGTCCTTGACTAGCGGGGGTGGGGACACAGATACGCAGTATTTT.

The chain has TRBV5-4 and TRBJ2-2; 10 nucleotides line up with TRBD2. Trimming at V came to 4 bases and at J to 1 base, leaving 4 bases not matched to a gene. The CDR3 is 16 residues long. The germline gives CDR1 SGHNT, CDR2 YYREEE (reference sequence). CDR3 sequence: CASSPGLAENTGELFF. Written as DNA, the CDR3 is TGTGCCAGCAGCCCAGGACTAGCGGAGAACACCGGGGAGCTGTTTTTT.

The chain couples TRBV5-1 to TRBJ2-1; 9 bases match TRBD2. This CDR3 is 16 amino acids long. In germline, CDR1 is SGHRS, CDR2 YFSETQ. With V trimmed by 0 bases and J by 3 bases, 4 bases remained unmatched. CDR3 sequence reads: CASSLVASGNYNEQFF. The DNA for the CDR3 is TGCGCCAGCAGCTTGGTGGCTAGCGGGAACTACAATGAGCAGTTCTTC.

The V and J genes are TRBV11-2 and TRBJ2-7; the D is unclear. CDR3 length: 15 amino acids. Between the trimmed V and J ends, which lost 4 bases and 6 bases, there was a span of 19 bases. The germline gives CDR1 SGHAT, CDR2 FQNNGV. The CDR3 spells CASSSLGSGGLEQYF. CDR3 nucleotide sequence: TGTGCCAGCAGCTCATTGGGTTCCGGTGGCCTCGAGCAGTACTTC.

The count of this clone is one. Other DNA sequences in the same sample also yield this CDR3. The genes are TRBV18 and TRBJ2-3; 11 nucleotides align to TRBD2. This CDR3 spans 16 amino acids. V dropped 1 base and J dropped 4; count of bases not matched to a gene: 4. Looked up from germline, CDR1 is KGHSH and CDR2 is LQKENI. In DNA form, the CDR3 reads TGTGCCAGCTCACCACTAGCGGGAGGGCCGGCAGATACGCAGTATTTT. This gives the protein CASSPLAGGPADTQYF. The full variable domain, with the rest looked up from reference TRBV18 and TRBJ2-3, is NAGVMQNPRHLVRRRGQEARLRCSPMKGHSHVYWYRQLPEEGLKFMVYLQKENIIDESGMPKERFSAEFPKEGPSILRIQQVVRGDSAAYFCASSPLAGGPADTQYFGPGTRLTVL.

Turning to this clone: Other DNA sequences from this sample encode an identical CDR3 as well. This chain uses TRBV6-5 with TRBJ2-5, with D possibly TRBD2 on 5 matching bases. In germline, CDR1 is MNHEY, CDR2 SVGAGI. The CDR3 runs to 14 residues. Trimming cost V 0 bases and J 4 bases, with 9 bases left between them. The CDR3 loop is CASSYSGKGETQYF. CDR3 coding DNA: TGTGCCAGCAGTTACTCCGGGAAGGGAGAGACCCAGTACTTC.

This clone was seen only once. The rearrangement links TRBV7-2 to TRBJ2-1; D is uncertain. Germline CDR1 is SGHTA and CDR2 is FQGNSA. The V end was cut by 3 bases, the J end by 7 bases, with 13 bases between. The CDR3 sequence is 14 residues long. Here the CDR3 reads CASSFPAFGNEQFF. The DNA of the CDR3 is TGTGCCAGCAGCTTCCCGGCTTTTGGGAATGAGCAGTTCTTC.

CDR3 amino acids: CASSAGTSWGYNEQFF. The CDR3 DNA follows: TGTGCCAGCAGCGCGGGGACTAGCTGGGGCTACAATGAGCAGTTCTTC. The chain is built from TRBV9 and TRBJ2-1; the match to TRBD2 covers 9 bases. Losses at the gene ends were 3 bases for V and 3 bases for J; bases not matched to a gene: 7. CDR3 length: 16 amino acids. The germline V gene encodes CDR1 SGDLS and CDR2 YYNGEE.

This chain uses TRBV10-3 with TRBJ2-7; D assignment may be TRBD1 or TRBD2 (5 bases each). V was trimmed by 6 bases and J by 3 bases, leaving 12 bases between them. Looked up from germline, CDR1 is ENHRY and CDR2 is SYGVKD. The CDR3 is made up of 13 amino acids. The CDR3 here is CAIRTGPYYEQYF. The CDR3 nucleotides read TGTGCCATCAGGACGGGACCGTACTACGAGCAGTACTTC.

The chain is built from TRBV6-6 and TRBJ2-3; D ambiguous. The CDR3 contains 12 residues. Trimming pared 4 bases from V and 3 bases from J, leaving 5 bases between. Germline V gene data show CDR1 as MNHNY and CDR2 as SVGAGI (reference sequence). For the CDR3, the DNA is TGTGCCAGCAGTTCGTGGACAGATACGCAGTATTTT. Translating it yields CASSSWTDTQYF.

The chain combines TRBV11-2 with TRBJ2-5, with unresolved D. Germline V gene sequence: CDR1 SGHAT, CDR2 FQNNGV. The CDR3 sequence is 15 residues long. V lost 0 bases to trimming and J lost 4 bases, with 12 bases between them. CDR3 sequence: CASSLDRRRRETQYF. CDR3 bases: TGTGCCAGCAGCTTAGACCGCCGCCGGCGAGAGACCCAGTACTTC.

V and J are TRBV16 and TRBJ2-6; D perhaps matches TRBD2 (6 bases). CDR3 length: 15 residues. Germline assignment: CDR1 KGHSY and CDR2 FQNENV. Trimming took 3 bases from V and 1 from J, leaving 7 bases between them. CDR3 protein: CASSHGGSGANVLTF. DNA for the CDR3: TGTGCCAGCAGCCACGGGGGTTCTGGGGCCAACGTCCTGACTTTC.

The chain joins TRBV4-3 to TRBJ2-1; D possibly corresponds to TRBD2 (5 bases). The germline CDR1 and CDR2 sequences are LGHNA and YSLEER. V lost 0 bases to trimming and J lost 4 bases, with 10 bases between them. This CDR3 region has 15 residues. The CDR3 DNA follows: TGCGCCAGCAGCCAAGATACGGGAAATTACAATGAGCAGTTCTTC. Translating gives CASSQDTGNYNEQFF.

CDR3 residues: CASSSSQGASSYNEQFF. The CDR3, as DNA: TGTGCCAGCAGTTCTAGCCAGGGGGCGAGCTCCTACAATGAGCAGTTCTTC. The gene calls are TRBV28 and TRBJ2-1; 8 positions match TRBD1. Germline CDR1 is MDHEN and CDR2 is SYDVKM. This CDR3 is 17 amino acids long. The ends lost 4 bases at V and 0 bases at J; junction bases unmatched: 8.

Regarding this clone: The sample holds other DNA sequences that translate to the same CDR3. The CDR3 nucleotides are TGTGCCAGCAGTTACTCTGGGGGCACCGGGGAGCTGTTTTTT. Protein: CASSYSGGTGELFF. The chain couples TRBV6-5 to TRBJ2-2; D assignment may be TRBD1 or TRBD2 (5 bases each). The CDR3 spans 14 residues. Trimming cost V 0 bases and J 4 bases, with 6 bases left between them. Germline lookup yields CDR1 MNHEY and CDR2 SVGAGI.

The chain recombines TRBV5-4 with TRBJ2-1, with 8 bases fitting TRBD1. After removal of 4 bases from V and 6 bases from J, the junction contained 9 bases not matched to a gene. The CDR3 length is 15 residues. The germline CDR1 and CDR2 sequences are SGHNT and YYREEE (reference sequence). The CDR3: CASSRGQDRGNEQFF. The DNA for the CDR3 is TGTGCCAGCAGCCGTGGTCAAGACAGGGGCAATGAGCAGTTCTTC.

This clone was detected a few times. In DNA form, the CDR3 reads TGCGCCAGCAGGTTACAGGGACTGAACACTGAAGCTTTCTTT. It translates to CASRLQGLNTEAFF. The genes are TRBV5-1 and TRBJ1-1; D possibly corresponds to TRBD1 (6 bases). The V end was cut by 5 bases, the J end by 0 bases, with 11 bases between. The CDR3 loop spans 14 amino acids. The V gene's germline CDR1 is SGHRS and CDR2 YFSETQ.

The rearrangement joins TRBV5-6 to TRBJ1-6; D is unclear. The CDR3 extends over 14 amino acids. Trimming shortened V by 3 bases and J by 11 bases, and 15 bases separated the two germline ends. The germline CDR1 and CDR2 sequences are SGHDT and YYEEEE. Written as DNA, the CDR3 is TGTGCCAGCAGCTCTACAGATTCCGGGACACCCCTCCACTTT. Protein sequence: CASSSTDSGTPLHF.

This clone has only one observation. The CDR3 nucleotides read TGTGCTAGTGCGCGGGATCTCGAGAATGAGCAGTTCTTC. As protein: CASARDLENEQFF. The chain couples TRBV12-5 to TRBJ2-1; maybe TRBD2 (6 bases). V lost 7 bases and J lost 7, with 14 bases in between. The CDR3 is made up of 13 amino acids. Germline assignment: CDR1 LGHNT and CDR2 FRNRAP. Combining the CDR3 with reference TRBV12-5 and TRBJ2-1 gives the whole variable domain DARVTQTPRHKVTEMGQEVTMRCQPILGHNTVFWYRQTMMQGLELLAYFRNRAPLDDSGMPKDRFSAEMPDATLATLKIQPSEPRDSAVYFCASARDLENEQFFGPGTRLTVL.

This chain joins TRBV12-5 and TRBJ1-1; perhaps TRBD1 as D (5 bases). This CDR3 has 15 residues. The V and J ends lost 5 bases and 0 bases respectively, with 13 bases between them. Per germline, CDR1 LGHNT and CDR2 FRNRAP. CDR3 amino acids: CASGRSGGMNTEAFF. CDR3 nucleotides: TGTGCTAGTGGTCGATCCGGGGGAATGAACACTGAAGCTTTCTTT.

For this clone: At the DNA level, this CDR3 is encoded by other sequences in the same sample as well. The CDR3: CASSQQGGTNEKLFF. The CDR3 DNA reads as TGCGCCAGCAGCCAACAGGGGGGGACTAATGAAAAACTGTTTTTT. The chain carries TRBV4-1 and TRBJ1-4; the match to TRBD1 covers 7 bases. Germline trimming cut 2 bases from V and 2 bases from J; bases unmatched to any gene: 2. Looked up from germline, CDR1 is MGHRA and CDR2 is YSYEKL. The CDR3 is 15 residues long.